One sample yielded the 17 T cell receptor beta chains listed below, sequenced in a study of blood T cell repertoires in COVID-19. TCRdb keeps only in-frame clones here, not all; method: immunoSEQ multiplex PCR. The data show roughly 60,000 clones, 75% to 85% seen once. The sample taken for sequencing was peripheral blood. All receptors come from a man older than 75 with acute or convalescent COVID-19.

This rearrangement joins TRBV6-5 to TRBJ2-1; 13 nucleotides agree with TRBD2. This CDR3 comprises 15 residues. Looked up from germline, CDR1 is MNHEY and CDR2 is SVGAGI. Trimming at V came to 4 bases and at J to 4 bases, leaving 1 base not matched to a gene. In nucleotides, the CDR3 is TGTGCCAGCAGTTCGGGACTAGCGGGATACAATGAGCAGTTCTTC. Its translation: CASSSGLAGYNEQFF.

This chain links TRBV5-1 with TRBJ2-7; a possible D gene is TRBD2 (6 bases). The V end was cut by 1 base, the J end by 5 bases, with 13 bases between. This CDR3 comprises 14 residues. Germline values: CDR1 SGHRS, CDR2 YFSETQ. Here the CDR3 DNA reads TGCGCCAGCAGCTTGAGGGCGGGGCCTAACGAGCAGTACTTC. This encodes CASSLRAGPNEQYF.

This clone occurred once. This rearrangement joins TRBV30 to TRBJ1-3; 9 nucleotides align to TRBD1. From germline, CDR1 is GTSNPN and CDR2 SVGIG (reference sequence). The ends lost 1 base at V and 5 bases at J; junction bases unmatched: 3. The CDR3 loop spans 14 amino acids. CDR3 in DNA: TGTGCCTGGAGTGCGGACAGGGGTAGAAACACCATATATTTT. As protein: CAWSADRGRNTIYF.

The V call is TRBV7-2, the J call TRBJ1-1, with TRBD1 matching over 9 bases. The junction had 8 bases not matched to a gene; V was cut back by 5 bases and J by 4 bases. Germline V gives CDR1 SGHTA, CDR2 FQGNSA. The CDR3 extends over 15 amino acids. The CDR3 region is CASSIGTGRGTEAFF. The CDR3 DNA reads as TGTGCCAGCAGCATAGGGACAGGGCGGGGCACTGAAGCTTTCTTT.

CDR3 loop: CASSWDRFNQPQHF. The DNA for the CDR3 is TGTGCCAGCAGTTGGGACAGGTTTAATCAGCCCCAGCATTTT. The chain has TRBV6-4 and TRBJ1-5; TRBD1 matches at 8 bases. CDR3 length: 14 amino acids. The germline gives CDR1 MRHNA, CDR2 SNTAGT. J lost 4 bases, V lost 5 bases, and 4 bases had no gene match.

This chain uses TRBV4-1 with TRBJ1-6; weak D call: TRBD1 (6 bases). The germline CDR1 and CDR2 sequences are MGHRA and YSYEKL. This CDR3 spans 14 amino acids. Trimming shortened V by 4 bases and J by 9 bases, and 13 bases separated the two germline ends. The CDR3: CASSPQGRGSPLHF. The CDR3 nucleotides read TGCGCCAGCAGCCCTCAGGGGAGAGGTTCACCCCTCCACTTT.

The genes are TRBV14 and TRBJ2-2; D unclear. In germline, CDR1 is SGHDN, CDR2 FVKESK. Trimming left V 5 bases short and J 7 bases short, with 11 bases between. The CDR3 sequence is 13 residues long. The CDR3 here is CASSVDKGGELFF. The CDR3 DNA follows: TGTGCCAGCAGCGTCGACAAAGGCGGGGAGCTGTTTTTT.

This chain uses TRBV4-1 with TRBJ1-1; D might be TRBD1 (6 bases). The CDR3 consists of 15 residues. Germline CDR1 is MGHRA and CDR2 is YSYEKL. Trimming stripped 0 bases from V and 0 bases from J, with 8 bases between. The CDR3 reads CASSQDPGVNTEAFF. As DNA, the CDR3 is TGCGCCAGCAGCCAAGATCCAGGGGTGAACACTGAAGCTTTCTTT.

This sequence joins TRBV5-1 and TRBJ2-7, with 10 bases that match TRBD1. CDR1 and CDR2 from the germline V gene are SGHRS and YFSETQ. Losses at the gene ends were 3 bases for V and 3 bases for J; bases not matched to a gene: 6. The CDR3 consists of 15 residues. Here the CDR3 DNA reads TGCGCCAGCAGCTCCACCCGGACAGGGGGCTACGAGCAGTACTTC. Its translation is CASSSTRTGGYEQYF. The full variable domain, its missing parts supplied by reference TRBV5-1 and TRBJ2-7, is KAGVTQTPRYLIKTRGQQVTLSCSPISGHRSVSWYQQTPGQGLQFLFEYFSETQRNKGNFPGRFSGRQFSNSRSEMNVSTLELGDSALYLCASSSTRTGGYEQYFGPGTRLTVT.

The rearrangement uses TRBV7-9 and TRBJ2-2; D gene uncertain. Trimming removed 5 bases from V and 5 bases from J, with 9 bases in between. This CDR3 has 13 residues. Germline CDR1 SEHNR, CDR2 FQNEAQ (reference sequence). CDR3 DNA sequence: TGTGCCAGCAGCCGAGGCTGGACCGGGGAGCTGTTTTTT. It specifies CASSRGWTGELFF.

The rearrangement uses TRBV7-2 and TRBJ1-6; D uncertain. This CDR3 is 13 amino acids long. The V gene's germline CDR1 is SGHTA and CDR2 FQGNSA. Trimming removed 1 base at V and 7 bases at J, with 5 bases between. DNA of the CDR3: TGTGCCAGCAGCTTAGTCGCGAATTCACCCCTCCACTTT. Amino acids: CASSLVANSPLHF.

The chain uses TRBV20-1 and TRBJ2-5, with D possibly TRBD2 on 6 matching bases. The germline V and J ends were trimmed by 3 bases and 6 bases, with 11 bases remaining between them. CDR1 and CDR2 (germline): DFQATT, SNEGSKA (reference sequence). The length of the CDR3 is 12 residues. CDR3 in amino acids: CSASLEGQTQYF. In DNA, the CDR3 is TGCAGTGCTAGTTTGGAGGGGCAGACCCAGTACTTC.

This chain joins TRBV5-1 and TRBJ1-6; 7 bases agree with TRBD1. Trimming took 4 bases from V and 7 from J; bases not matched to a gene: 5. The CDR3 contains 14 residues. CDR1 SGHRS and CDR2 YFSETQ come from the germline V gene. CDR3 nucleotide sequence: TGCGCCAGCAGCCCGGGACAGCTCAATTCACCCCTCCACTTT. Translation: CASSPGQLNSPLHF.

As DNA, the CDR3 is TGTGCCAGCAGCCTTACGACAGCTAACTATGGCTACACCTTC. It is translated as CASSLTTANYGYTF. The genes are TRBV11-2 and TRBJ1-2; D possibly corresponds to TRBD1 (5 bases). V lost 5 bases to trimming and J lost 0 bases, with 10 bases between them. The CDR3 totals 14 residues. Germline V gene sequence: CDR1 SGHAT, CDR2 FQNNGV.

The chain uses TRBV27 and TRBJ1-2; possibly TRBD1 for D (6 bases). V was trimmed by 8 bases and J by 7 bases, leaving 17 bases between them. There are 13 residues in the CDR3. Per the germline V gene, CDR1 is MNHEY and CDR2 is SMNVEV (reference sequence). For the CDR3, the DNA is TGTGCCAGCGGCCCGGGACAAGGGTTTGGCTACACCTTC. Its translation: CASGPGQGFGYTF.

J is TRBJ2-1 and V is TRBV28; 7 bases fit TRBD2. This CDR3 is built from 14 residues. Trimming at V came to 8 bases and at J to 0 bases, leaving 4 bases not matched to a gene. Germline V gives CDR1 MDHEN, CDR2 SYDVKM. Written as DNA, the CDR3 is TGTGCCAGCGTCAGCGGGGACTCCTACAATGAGCAGTTCTTC. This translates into CASVSGDSYNEQFF.

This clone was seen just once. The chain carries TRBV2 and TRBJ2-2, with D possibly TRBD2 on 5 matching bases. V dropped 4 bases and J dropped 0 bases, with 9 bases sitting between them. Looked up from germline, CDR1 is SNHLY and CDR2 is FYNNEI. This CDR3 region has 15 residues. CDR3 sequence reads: CASSVKAANTGELFF. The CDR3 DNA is TGTGCCAGCAGTGTAAAAGCGGCGAACACCGGGGAGCTGTTTTTT.